This T cell receptor beta chain was sequenced for a study of T cell clones after liver transplantation. For the study at large: Tolerance: complete withdrawal held at least one year, liver enzymes staying within twice normal.

Thawed unstimulated PBMCs were FACS-sorted by CD3, CD4 and CD8 into two populations. Germline V lookup: CDR1 SGHTA, CDR2 FQGNSA. The CDR3 extends over 16 amino acids. V shed 1 base and J 2 bases; nucleotides not matched to a gene: 5. Comment on this clone: The antigen remains unidentified.

General observations from the study: Circulating graft-donor-reactive CD4 TCRbeta sequences fell significantly post-transplant in most of the 8 subjects. Small, mixed patient groups and varying post-transplant times limit these conclusions.

Sequenced by immunoSEQ multiplex PCR; TCRdb stores in-frame clones only, minus some. The table records around 76,000 clones, roughly 80% of them present only once. Material: CD4+ T cells from blood, obtained 12 months after liver transplant. The rearrangement links TRBV7-2 to TRBJ2-3, with 8 bases aligning to TRBD2. This TCR came from a human patient who received a liver transplant. Part of the T cells may come from the graft donor. The CDR3 bases are TGTGCCAGCAGCTTAGGGATAGCGGGATCCACAGATACGCAGTATTTT. This gives the protein CASSLGIAGSTDTQYF.